This T cell receptor (beta chain) appears in the sequencing data of a study of beta chain features in type 1 diabetes. Broader study findings: Type 1 diabetes patients had VDJ junctions that carried fewer insertions and more deletions.

This clone was found a few times. The antigen remains undetermined. CDR1 is SGHNT, CDR2 YYREEE, per germline (reference sequence). This CDR3 comprises 13 residues. Trimming took off 4 bases at V and 4 bases at J, with 8 bases between the two ends. One heparinised draw of blood, averaging about 120 mL, came from each donor. Via CD45RO/CCR7/CD25/CD127/CD95/CD27, cells of the CD4+ naive, central memory, regulatory and stem cell-like memory subsets were sorted. Of the isolated RNA, all was reverse transcribed, and so the sequenced material was expressed TCRB transcripts. The method was immunoSEQ multiplex PCR; TCRdb's version includes in-frame clones alone and lacks a portion of them. In the table there are 310,000 or so clones, about 11% of which are singletons.

The origin of this receptor is a woman aged 25 to 39 in good health. Input material: naive CD4+ T cells from blood. J is TRBJ2-2 and V is TRBV5-4; D is perhaps TRBD2 (5 bases). The CDR3 DNA sequence: TGTGCCAGCAGCCCCCGGGGCACCGGGGAGCTGTTTTTT. It yields the protein CASSPRGTGELFF. The variable domain in full, with the rest retrieved from reference TRBV5-4 and TRBJ2-2, is ETGVTQSPTHLIKTRGQQVTLRCSSQSGHNTVSWYQQALGQGPQFIFQYYREEENGRGNFPPRFSGLQFPNYSSELNVNALELDDSALYLCASSPRGTGELFFGEGSRLTVL.